The following is a T cell receptor (beta chain) sequence with its context. This sample stems from a study of blood T cell repertoires in COVID-19. The CDR3 contains 16 residues. CDR1 SGHRS and CDR2 YFSETQ come from the germline V gene. J lost 4 bases, V lost 1 base, and 8 bases had no gene match. Clones were sequenced by immunoSEQ multiplex PCR, and TCRdb holds only the in-frame ones, with some missing. The table includes about 140,000 clones, roughly 78% detected once. The material sequenced was peripheral blood. The rearrangement joins TRBV5-1 to TRBJ2-3; 8 nucleotides match TRBD2. The receptor was isolated from a man in his 60s with acute or convalescent COVID-19. CDR3 region: CASSLTSGPGADTQYF. The CDR3 nucleotides read TGCGCCAGCAGCTTGACTAGCGGACCTGGGGCAGATACGCAGTATTTT. Full variable domain (remainder filled in from reference TRBV5-1 and TRBJ2-3): KAGVTQTPRYLIKTRGQQVTLSCSPISGHRSVSWYQQTPGQGLQFLFEYFSETQRNKGNFPGRFSGRQFSNSRSEMNVSTLELGDSALYLCASSLTSGPGADTQYFGPGTRLTVL.